Presented here are 12 T cell receptor beta chains from one specimen sequenced in a study of T cell responses to AZD1222 COVID-19 vaccine. Assay used: immunoSEQ multiplex PCR; TCRdb lists only in-frame clones, some missing. The repertoire holds approximately 220,000 clones, with approximately 94% as singletons. Sample: peripheral blood, taken on day 0 of MenACWY control vaccination. These receptors were obtained from an adult in good health.

The chain joins TRBV19 to TRBJ2-5; D is perhaps TRBD1 or TRBD2 (5 bases each). The germline V gene encodes CDR1 LNHDA and CDR2 SQIVND (reference sequence). V was pared by 6 bases and J by 2 bases, with 13 bases between. This CDR3 region has 14 residues. CDR3 nucleotide sequence: TGTGCCAGTAGGCCAGGGACGGGACAAGAGACCCAGTACTTC. Amino acids: CASRPGTGQETQYF.

The rearrangement uses TRBV6-1 and TRBJ2-5, with TRBD2 matching over 9 bases. The CDR3 covers 16 residues. V shed 1 base and J 5 bases; nucleotides not matched to a gene: 8. Germline CDR1 is MNHNS and CDR2 is SASEGT. The CDR3, as DNA: TGTGCCAGCAGTGAAGGGGCGGGGGGGCCGATGGAGACCCAGTACTTC. Encoded protein: CASSEGAGGPMETQYF.

CDR3 in amino acids: CASTGGGLNYGYTF. Here the CDR3 DNA reads TGTGCCAGCACCGGGGGGGGCCTTAACTATGGCTACACCTTC. This chain joins TRBV5-4 and TRBJ1-2; possibly TRBD1 for D (6 bases). Per germline, CDR1 SGHNT and CDR2 YYREEE (reference sequence). CDR3 length: 14 residues. Trimming removed 6 bases at V and 1 base at J, with 13 bases between.

The chain has TRBV27 and TRBJ1-1; a weak D match, TRBD1 (6 bases). Trimming cost V 6 bases and J 5 bases, with 19 bases left between them. This CDR3 region has 15 residues. Germline CDR1 is MNHEY and CDR2 is SMNVEV (reference sequence). CDR3 DNA: TGTGCCAGCAGCATAACGACAGGTTCCCTAACTGAAGCTTTCTTT. Encoded protein: CASSITTGSLTEAFF.

V and J are TRBV28 and TRBJ1-4, with TRBD1 matching 9 bases. The CDR3 length is 15 residues. With V trimmed by 4 bases and J by 10 bases, 10 bases remained unmatched. Germline V gene data show CDR1 as MDHEN and CDR2 as SYDVKM. CDR3 coding DNA: TGTGCCAGCAGTTACTCTGACAGGGGGTGGGGAAAACTGTTTTTT. Its protein is CASSYSDRGWGKLFF.

The genes are TRBV6-6 and TRBJ2-3; no reliable D call. Germline values: CDR1 MNHNY, CDR2 SVGAGI (reference sequence). With 2 bases removed from V and 2 bases from J, the gap between germline ends came to 8 bases. CDR3 length: 14 residues. The chain's CDR3 is CASSYLLSTDTQYF. The CDR3 DNA reads TGTGCCAGCAGTTACCTCCTATCCACAGATACGCAGTATTTT.

V usage is TRBV3-1 (or the pseudogene TRBV3-2) and J usage is TRBJ1-6, with D possibly matching TRBD1 (6 bases). The CDR3 loop spans 13 amino acids. Trimming removed 2 bases at V and 10 bases at J, with 9 bases between. Germline values: CDR1 LGHDT, CDR2 YNNKEL (reference sequence). In DNA form, the CDR3 reads TGTGCCAGCAGCCAAACAGGGACCTCACCCCTCCACTTT. This gives the protein CASSQTGTSPLHF.

The chain uses TRBV4-1 and TRBJ2-7, with D possibly TRBD2 on 7 matching bases. The V end was cut by 3 bases, the J end by 5 bases, with 11 bases between. This CDR3 is built from 13 residues. CDR1 and CDR2 (germline): MGHRA, YSYEKL. CDR3 nucleotides: TGCGCCAGCAGCCATGGCGGGGGCGACGAGCAGTACTTC. It codes for CASSHGGGDEQYF.

This CDR3 reads CASSLTGANNSPLHF. CDR3 nucleotide sequence: TGTGCCAGCAGCCTGACAGGTGCCAATAATTCACCCCTCCACTTT. The rearrangement links TRBV7-2 to TRBJ1-6, with a tentative D call TRBD1 (6 bases). Germline CDR1 is SGHTA and CDR2 is FQGNSA. Trimming pared 5 bases from V and 5 bases from J, leaving 13 bases between. CDR3 size: 15 residues.

The chain joins TRBV5-6 to TRBJ1-1, with D possibly TRBD1 on 5 matching bases. The CDR3 is 14 residues long. V was cut by 4 bases and J by 7 bases, with 17 bases left in between. The germline V gene encodes CDR1 SGHDT and CDR2 YYEEEE. Here the CDR3 DNA reads TGTGCCAGCAGCGCGGTACCGGGACCCATTGAAGCTTTCTTT. It yields the protein CASSAVPGPIEAFF. Complete variable domain (other parts from reference TRBV5-6 and TRBJ1-1): DAGVTQSPTHLIKTRGQQVTLRCSPKSGHDTVSWYQQALGQGPQFIFQYYEEEERQRGNFPDRFSGHQFPNYSSELNVNALLLGDSALYLCASSAVPGPIEAFFGQGTRLTVV.

The chain uses TRBV21-1 and TRBJ1-2. TRBV21-1 is flagged as a pseudogene. The CDR3 is 16 amino acids. Written as DNA, the CDR3 is TGTGCCAGCAGCAAATCCGGGGGGCGAAGTCTGGATGGCTACACCTTC. It translates to CASSKSGGRSLDGYTF.

The chain employs TRBV4-3 and TRBJ2-2; no definite D call. Trimming removed 4 bases from V and 0 bases from J, with 6 bases in between. Germline V gene data show CDR1 as LGHNA and CDR2 as YSLEER. This CDR3 spans 14 amino acids. The CDR3 coding sequence is TGCGCCAGCAGCCGCACAGCGAACACCGGGGAGCTGTTTTTT. As protein: CASSRTANTGELFF.